This T cell receptor (beta chain) comes out of a study of post-analysis software for immune sequencing data. Across the study: Relapsing-remitting, secondary progressive and progressive-relapsing multiple sclerosis courses were included.

Points from the study as a whole: Controls had lower frequencies than patients of 4 or 5 TRBV segments, which included TRBV5-6, TRBV5-1 and TRBV20-1.

V trimming: 5 bases; J trimming: 5 bases; junction bases outside the gene matches: 4. CDR3 size: 14 residues. Germline CDR1 SGHVS, CDR2 FQNEAQ. Notes on this clonotype: Its antigen is not identified.

The TCR beta cDNA libraries contained unique molecular identifiers. Around 460,000 cDNA molecules came from around 1 to 9.1 million T cells. TCRdb fed the PCR reads into MiXCR, producing one record per CDR3 protein. Here the sample spans hundreds of thousands of distinct CDR3 sequences, about 44% being singletons. The V call is TRBV7-8, the J call TRBJ2-1; 9 bases are a match to TRBD2. This TCR came from a girl aged 10 to 17 with multiple sclerosis. Sequencing was done on a sample of blood. This chain's CDR3 is CASSTSGSNNEQFF. CDR3 in DNA: TGTGCCAGCAGCACTAGCGGGTCCAACAATGAGCAGTTCTTC.